The rows below give T cell receptor beta chains drawn from one sample of a study of T cell responses to AZD1222 COVID-19 vaccine. Sequencing used immunoSEQ multiplex PCR; TCRdb keeps in-frame clones, though not all of them. The sample includes about 70,000 clones, over 75% of them seen just once. This specimen consisted of peripheral blood, obtained on day 0 of MenACWY control vaccination. The receptors here all came from an adult in good health. Both conserved end residues are part of each CDR3. The D gene is left open where the match is weak. The size entry is marked missing in some rows and otherwise reads once, few, many or a size class.

j_call,clone_size,d_call,v_call,cdr3_nt,cdr3_aa
TRBJ2-1,NA,NA,TRBV9,TGTGCCAGCAGCGTCCAGGGCTACAATGAGCAGTTCTTC,CASSVQGYNEQFF
TRBJ2-1,NA,NA,TRBV7-8,TGTGCCAGCAGCCCCAGCCTGAGCTCCTACAATGAGCAGTTCTTC,CASSPSLSSYNEQFF
TRBJ1-2,NA,TRBD1,TRBV7-9,TGTGCCAGCCAGGGGGACAGGCTCGGCTACACCTTC,CASQGDRLGYTF
TRBJ1-1,NA,NA,TRBV3-1/TRBV3-2,TGTGCCAGCAGCCAAGTCTTATTACACGCGAACACTGAAGCTTTCTTT,CASSQVLLHANTEAFF
TRBJ1-5,NA,NA,TRBV11-1,TGTGCCAGCAGCCCGGGGGGGAATCAGCCCCAGCATTTT,CASSPGGNQPQHF
TRBJ1-4,NA,TRBD1,TRBV9,TGTGCCAGCAGCGGGACAGGGGGCGATGAAAAACTGTTTTTT,CASSGTGGDEKLFF
TRBJ2-7,NA,NA,TRBV30,TGTGCCTGGAGTGTCTCTAGGTTCGAGCAGTACTTC,CAWSVSRFEQYF
TRBJ1-1,NA,NA,TRBV3-1/TRBV3-2,TGTGCCAGCAGCCCAAGTACAGTGAACACTGAAGCTTTCTTT,CASSPSTVNTEAFF
TRBJ2-1,once,NA,TRBV4-3,TGCGCCAGCAGCCAAGATGTGGGGGGCCCCTACAATGAGCAGTTCTTC,CASSQDVGGPYNEQFF
TRBJ1-6,NA,TRBD1,TRBV10-3,TGTGCCATCAGCTCGACAGGGCATAATTCACCCCTCCACTTT,CAISSTGHNSPLHF
TRBJ2-5,once,NA,TRBV3-1/TRBV3-2,TGTGCCAGCAGCCAAAGGGGGGGCCAAGAGACCCAGTACTTC,CASSQRGGQETQYF
TRBJ1-2,few,NA,TRBV6-5,TGTGCCAGCAGTTACCGGGGGGGGTATGGCTACACCTTC,CASSYRGGYGYTF
TRBJ1-4,NA,NA,TRBV7-8,TGTGCCAGCAGCGTATCAACTAATGAAAAACTGTTTTTT,CASSVSTNEKLFF
TRBJ1-1,NA,NA,TRBV4-2,TGTGCCAGCAGCCAAGATTTAGGTGAAGCTTTCTTT,CASSQDLGEAFF
TRBJ1-1,NA,NA,TRBV19,TGTGCCAGTAGGCCGGGACTCCTGAACACTGAAGCTTTCTTT,CASRPGLLNTEAFF